The subject of this entry is one TCR beta chain. Its antigen remains unidentified. Other DNA sequences in the same sample also yield this CDR3. This record comes from a study of persistence of HIV-infected CD4 T cells. Study-level results: Degenerate expanded CDR3beta sequences were enriched among CMV- and Gag-responding cells.

Sequencing used immunoSEQ version 4 in survey mode. The data were produced by immunoSEQ multiplex PCR, yet TCRdb's version contains in-frame clones alone and is incomplete. This table holds about 20,000 clones, 50% to 70% found once. Cells were stimulated with overlapping HIV-1 Gag 15-mer peptides. Sorting selected CD4+ T cells upregulating both CD40 ligand and CD69. Inclusion required CMV-positive serology and CD4+ counts above 400 cells/uL. Germline V gene data show CDR1 as MNHEY and CDR2 as SVGAGI. This CDR3 has 14 residues. Trimming cost V 5 bases and J 4 bases; bases outside gene matches: 2. This material consisted of CD4+ T cells sorted from PBMCs after roughly 17-hour stimulation, taken from a patient who received antiretroviral therapy. The sequence derives from an adult woman with HIV who was CMV-seropositive. The genes are TRBV6-5 and TRBJ2-5; 12 positions agree with TRBD2. CDR3 coding DNA: TGTGCCAGCAGTCCGGGACTAGCGGGAGAGACCCAGTACTTC. Protein: CASSPGLAGETQYF.